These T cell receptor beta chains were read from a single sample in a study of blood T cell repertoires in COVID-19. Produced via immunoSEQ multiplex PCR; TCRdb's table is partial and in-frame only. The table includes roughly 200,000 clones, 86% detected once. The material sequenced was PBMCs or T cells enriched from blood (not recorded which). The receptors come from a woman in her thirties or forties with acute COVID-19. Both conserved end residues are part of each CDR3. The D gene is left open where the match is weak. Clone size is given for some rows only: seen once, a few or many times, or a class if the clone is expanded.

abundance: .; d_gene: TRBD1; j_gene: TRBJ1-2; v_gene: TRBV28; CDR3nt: TGTGCCAGCAGTCTATATCCGGGACAGGGCTATGGCTACACCTTC; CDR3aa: CASSLYPGQGYGYTF
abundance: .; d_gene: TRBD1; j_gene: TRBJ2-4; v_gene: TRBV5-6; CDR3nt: TGTGCCAGCAGCTTGGAAGGGACAGGGAAAAACATTCAGTACTTC; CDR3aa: CASSLEGTGKNIQYF
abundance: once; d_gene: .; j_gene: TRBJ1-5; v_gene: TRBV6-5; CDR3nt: TGTGCCAGCAGGAGCAGATCGCTCGGGACCCAGCATTTT; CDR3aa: CASRSRSLGTQHF
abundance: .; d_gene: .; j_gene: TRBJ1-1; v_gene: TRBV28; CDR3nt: TGTGCCAGCAGGCCTAACAGCATTGAAGCTTTCTTT; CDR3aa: CASRPNSIEAFF
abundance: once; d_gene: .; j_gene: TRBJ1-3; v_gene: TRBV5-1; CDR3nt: TGCGCCAGCAGCCAAGGACTGTCCTCTGGAAACACCATATATTTT; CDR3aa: CASSQGLSSGNTIYF
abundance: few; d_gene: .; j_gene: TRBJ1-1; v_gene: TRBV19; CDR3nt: TGTGCCAGTAGTATAGATATAGGTCTAGGGAACACTGAAGCTTTCTTT; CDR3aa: CASSIDIGLGNTEAFF
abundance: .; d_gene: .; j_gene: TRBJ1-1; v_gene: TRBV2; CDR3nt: TGTGCCAGCACCGTGGGCGGGCCAAATACCTTCTTT; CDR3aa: CASTVGGPNTFF
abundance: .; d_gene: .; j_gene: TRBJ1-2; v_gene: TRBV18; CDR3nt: TGTGCCAGCTCACCACCGCTCACTTTTAGCGGCTATGGCTACACCTTC; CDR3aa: CASSPPLTFSGYGYTF
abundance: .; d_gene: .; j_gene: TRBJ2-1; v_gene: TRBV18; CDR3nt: TGTGCCAGCTCACCGTCGCAGATCAACAATGAGCAGTTCTTC; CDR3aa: CASSPSQINNEQFF
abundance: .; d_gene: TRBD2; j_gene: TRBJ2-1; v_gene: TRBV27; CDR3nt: TGTGCCAGCAGGCCATCGATCGGACTAGCAGATATCAATGAGCAGTTCTTC; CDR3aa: CASRPSIGLADINEQFF
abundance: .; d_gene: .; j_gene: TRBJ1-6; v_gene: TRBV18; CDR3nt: TGTGCCAGCTCCCCGAAGGGGGAAGATTCACCCCTCCACTTT; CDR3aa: CASSPKGEDSPLHF
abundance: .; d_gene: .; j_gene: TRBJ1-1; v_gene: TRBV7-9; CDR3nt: TGTGCCAGCAGCTCCGGACAGGAAGCTTTCTTT; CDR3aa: CASSSGQEAFF
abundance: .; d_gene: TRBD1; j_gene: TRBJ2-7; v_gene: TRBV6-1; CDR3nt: TGTGCCAGCAGTGACAGGGGGCATGTCTACGAGCAGTACTTC; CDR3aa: CASSDRGHVYEQYF
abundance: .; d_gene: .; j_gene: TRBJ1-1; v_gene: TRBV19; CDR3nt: TGTGCCAGTCAACAGGGTGGGAACACTGAAGCTTTCTTT; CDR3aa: CASQQGGNTEAFF
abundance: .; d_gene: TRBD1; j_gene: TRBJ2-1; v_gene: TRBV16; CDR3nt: TGTGCCAGCAGCCAATATCGTCAAAGGGGGCTAAATGAGCAGTTCTTC; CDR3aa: CASSQYRQRGLNEQFF
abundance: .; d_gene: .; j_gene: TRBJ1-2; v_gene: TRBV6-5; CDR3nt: TGTGCCAGCAGCCTACAGGGCTATGGCTACACCTTC; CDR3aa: CASSLQGYGYTF
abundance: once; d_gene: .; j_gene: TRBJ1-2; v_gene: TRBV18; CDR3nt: TGTGCCAGCTCACCACCGAACCAGGGCTGGGATGGCTACACCTTC; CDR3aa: CASSPPNQGWDGYTF
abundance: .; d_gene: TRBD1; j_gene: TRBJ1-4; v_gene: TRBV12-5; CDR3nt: TGTGCTAGTGGTTTGGGTACTACAGGGGCATACGAAAAACTGTTTTTT; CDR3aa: CASGLGTTGAYEKLFF
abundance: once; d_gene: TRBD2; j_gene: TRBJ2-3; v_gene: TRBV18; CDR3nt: TGTGCCAGCTCCCCAGGACTAGCGGGGAGTGGAGATACGCAGTATTTT; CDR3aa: CASSPGLAGSGDTQYF
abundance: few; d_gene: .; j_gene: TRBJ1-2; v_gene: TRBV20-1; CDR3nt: TGCAGTGCGAGACAGCGAATGGGCTACACCTTC; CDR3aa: CSARQRMGYTF
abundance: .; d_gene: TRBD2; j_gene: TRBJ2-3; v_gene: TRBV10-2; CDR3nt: TGCGCCGTATCGAGCGGGGGGGCAACAGATACGCAGTATTTT; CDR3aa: CAVSSGGATDTQYF
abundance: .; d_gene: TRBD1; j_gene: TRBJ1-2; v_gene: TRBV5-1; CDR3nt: TGCGCCAGCAGCGCAGGACAGGGCCGCTACACCTTC; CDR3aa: CASSAGQGRYTF
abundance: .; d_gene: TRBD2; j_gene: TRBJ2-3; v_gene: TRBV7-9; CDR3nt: TGTGCCAGCAGCTCGAGCGGGGCTTCGGATACGCAGTATTTT; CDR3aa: CASSSSGASDTQYF
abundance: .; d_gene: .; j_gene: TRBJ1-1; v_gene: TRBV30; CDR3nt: TGTGCCTGGAGCTACCGGCCCCGAGCGTACATGAACACTGAAGCTTTCTTT; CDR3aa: CAWSYRPRAYMNTEAFF
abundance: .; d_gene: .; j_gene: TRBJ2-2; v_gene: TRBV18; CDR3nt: TGTGCCAGCTCATCGGGGGGCGCGAGGAACACCGGGGAGCTGTTTTTT; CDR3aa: CASSSGGARNTGELFF
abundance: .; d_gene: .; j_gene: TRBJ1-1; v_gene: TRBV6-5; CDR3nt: TGTGCCAGCAGTTTGATAGGGGCGGGAACTGAAGCTTTCTTT; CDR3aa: CASSLIGAGTEAFF
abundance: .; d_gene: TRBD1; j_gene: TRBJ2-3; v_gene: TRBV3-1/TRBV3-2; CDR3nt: TGTGCCAGCAGTTACCTGTCCGGGACAGGCATGAATACGCAGTATTTT; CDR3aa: CASSYLSGTGMNTQYF
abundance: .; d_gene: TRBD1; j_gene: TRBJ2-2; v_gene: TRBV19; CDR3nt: TGTGCCAGTTGTTTTGCAGGGGGAGTCGGGGAGCTGTTTTTT; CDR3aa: CASCFAGGVGELFF
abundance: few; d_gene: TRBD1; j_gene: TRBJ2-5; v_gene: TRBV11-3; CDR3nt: TGTGCCAGCAGCTTGGCCGGGACAGGGGGAACCCAGTACTTC; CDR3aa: CASSLAGTGGTQYF
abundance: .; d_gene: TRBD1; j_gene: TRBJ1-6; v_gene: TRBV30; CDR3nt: TGTGCCTGGAGTGCAGACAGGGACGAGGCGCCCCTCCACTTT; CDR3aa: CAWSADRDEAPLHF
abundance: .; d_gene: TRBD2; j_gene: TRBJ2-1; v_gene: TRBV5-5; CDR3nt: TGTGCCAGCAGCTCCGTTCCGGGGGGATATGAGCAGTTCTTC; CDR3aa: CASSSVPGGYEQFF
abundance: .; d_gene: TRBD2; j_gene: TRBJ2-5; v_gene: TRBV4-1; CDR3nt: TGCGCCAGCAGCACCCTGGCGGGGGGGCTGGAGACCCAGTACTTC; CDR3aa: CASSTLAGGLETQYF
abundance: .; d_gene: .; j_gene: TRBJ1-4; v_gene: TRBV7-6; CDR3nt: TGTGCCAGCAGCTTAATGGAGGGCGAGGGTAATGAAAAACTGTTTTTT; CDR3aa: CASSLMEGEGNEKLFF
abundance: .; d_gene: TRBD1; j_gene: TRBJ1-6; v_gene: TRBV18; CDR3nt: TGTGCCAGCTCATCGACAGGGACAAGGTCACCCCTCCACTTT; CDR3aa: CASSSTGTRSPLHF
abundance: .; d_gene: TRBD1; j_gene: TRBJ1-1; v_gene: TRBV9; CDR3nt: TGTGCCAGCAGCTTAAAGGCAGGGGGGAACACTGAAGCTTTCTTT; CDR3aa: CASSLKAGGNTEAFF
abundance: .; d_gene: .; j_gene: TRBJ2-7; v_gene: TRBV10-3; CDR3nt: TGTGCCATCAGATTCGGGGATGAGGCGCGCGAGCAGTACTTC; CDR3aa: CAIRFGDEAREQYF
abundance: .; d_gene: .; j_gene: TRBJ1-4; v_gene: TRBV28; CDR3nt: TGTGCCAGCAGTGGGGGAGGGAATAATGAAAAACTGTTTTTT; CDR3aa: CASSGGGNNEKLFF
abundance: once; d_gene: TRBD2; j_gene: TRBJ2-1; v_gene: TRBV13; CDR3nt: TGTGCCAGCAGCTTAGGTAGCGGGGGCTACAATGAGCAGTTCTTC; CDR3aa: CASSLGSGGYNEQFF
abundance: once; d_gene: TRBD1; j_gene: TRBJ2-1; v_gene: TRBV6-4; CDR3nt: TGTGCCAGCAGTGACTCAAACAGGGGGCCCTACAATGAGCAGTTCTTC; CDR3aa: CASSDSNRGPYNEQFF
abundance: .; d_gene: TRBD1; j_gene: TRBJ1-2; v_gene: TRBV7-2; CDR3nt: TGTGCCAGCAGCCATGGACAGGGGGACGTTTCTGGCTACACCTTC; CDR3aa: CASSHGQGDVSGYTF
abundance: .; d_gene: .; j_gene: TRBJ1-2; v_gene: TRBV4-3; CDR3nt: TGCGCCAGCAGCCAAGATCCGGTTAACTATGGCTACACCTTC; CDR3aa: CASSQDPVNYGYTF
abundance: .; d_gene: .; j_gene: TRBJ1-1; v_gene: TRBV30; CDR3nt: TGTGCCTGGAGGCCAGGATTGAACACTGAAGCTTTCTTT; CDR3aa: CAWRPGLNTEAFF
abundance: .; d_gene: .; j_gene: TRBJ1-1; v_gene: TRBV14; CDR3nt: TGTGCCAGCAGCCAGGGAGCGGGGGGGACTGAAGCTTTCTTT; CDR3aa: CASSQGAGGTEAFF
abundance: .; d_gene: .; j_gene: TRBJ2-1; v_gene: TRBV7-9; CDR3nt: TGTGCCAGCAGCTTAGATTACTCCTACAATGAGCAGTTCTTC; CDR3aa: CASSLDYSYNEQFF
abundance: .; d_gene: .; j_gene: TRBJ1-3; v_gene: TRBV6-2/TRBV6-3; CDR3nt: TGTGCCAGCAGTTACTCCATGACCAGGGGCTCTGGAAACACCATATATTTT; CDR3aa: CASSYSMTRGSGNTIYF
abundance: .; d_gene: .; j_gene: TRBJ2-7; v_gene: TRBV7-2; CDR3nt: TGTGCCAGCAGCTTAGGTATAGGGAGCTCCTACGAGCAGTACTTC; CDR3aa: CASSLGIGSSYEQYF
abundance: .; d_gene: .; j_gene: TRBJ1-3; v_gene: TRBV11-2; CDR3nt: TGTGCCAGCAGCCATACCAAACCGGGGTTCTCTGGAAACACCATATATTTT; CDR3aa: CASSHTKPGFSGNTIYF
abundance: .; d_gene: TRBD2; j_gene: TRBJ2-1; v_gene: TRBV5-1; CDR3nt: TGCGCCAGCAGCTTGCGGGGGGACCGATACAATGAGCAGTTCTTC; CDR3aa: CASSLRGDRYNEQFF
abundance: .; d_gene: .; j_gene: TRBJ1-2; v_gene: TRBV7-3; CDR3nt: TGTGCCAGCAGCTTGTACGAGATCAACTATGGCTACACCTTC; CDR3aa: CASSLYEINYGYTF
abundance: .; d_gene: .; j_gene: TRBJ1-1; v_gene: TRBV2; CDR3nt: TGTGCCAGCAGTGAGGGGCAGTACACTGAAGCTTTCTTT; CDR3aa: CASSEGQYTEAFF
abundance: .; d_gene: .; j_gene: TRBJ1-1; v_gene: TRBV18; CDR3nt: TGTGCCAGCTCCCTTGGCACCAACAGCGGGGCTTTCTTT; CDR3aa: CASSLGTNSGAFF
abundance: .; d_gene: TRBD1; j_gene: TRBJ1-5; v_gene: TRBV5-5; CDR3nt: TGTGCCAGCAGCTTACGACAGGGGGCTGGGCAGCCCCAGCATTTT; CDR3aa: CASSLRQGAGQPQHF
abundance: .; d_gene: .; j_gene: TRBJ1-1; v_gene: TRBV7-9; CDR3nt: TGTGCCAGCAGCTCACCCCAGGGCGGAAACACTGAAGCTTTCTTT; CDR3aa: CASSSPQGGNTEAFF
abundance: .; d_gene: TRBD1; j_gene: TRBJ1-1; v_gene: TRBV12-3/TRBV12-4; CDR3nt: TGTGCCAGCAGCGACCTGACAGGGACTGAAGCTTTCTTT; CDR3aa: CASSDLTGTEAFF
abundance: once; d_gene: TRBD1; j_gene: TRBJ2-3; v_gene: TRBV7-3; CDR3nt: TGTGCCAGCAGCTCCGGGGACAGGTGGCAAGATACGCAGTATTTT; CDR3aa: CASSSGDRWQDTQYF
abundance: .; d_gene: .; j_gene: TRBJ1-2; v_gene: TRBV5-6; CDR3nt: TGTGCCAGCAGCTCTGACATCGACTATGGCTACACCTTC; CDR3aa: CASSSDIDYGYTF
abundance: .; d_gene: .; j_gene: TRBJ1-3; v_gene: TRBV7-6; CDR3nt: TGTGCCAGCAGCTCGGAGACCGGGATCTCTGGAAACACCATATATTTT; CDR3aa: CASSSETGISGNTIYF